These 21 T cell receptor beta chains were all obtained from the same sample, sequenced in a study of cytomegalovirus exposure and HLA in healthy donors. The PCR contained 60 Vbeta and 13 Jbeta primers. Profiling relied on immunoSEQ multiplex PCR, and the TCRdb table lists in-frame clones only, not all of them. The table shows about 90,000 clones, with approximately 64% occurring only once. Sample: PBMCs. All receptors come from a woman aged 45-65 years in good health and CMV-seropositive.

A few counts support this clone. The genes are TRBV19 and TRBJ2-1; possible D gene TRBD1, 6 bases. CDR1 and CDR2 (germline): LNHDA, SQIVND (reference sequence). This CDR3 contains 15 residues. The V end was cut by 2 bases, the J end by 3 bases, with 11 bases between. The CDR3 DNA reads as TGTGCCAGTAGTATAACCCCGACAGGCTACAATGAGCAGTTCTTC. This codes for CASSITPTGYNEQFF. The full variable domain, completed using reference TRBV19 and TRBJ2-1, is DGGITQSPKYLFRKEGQNVTLSCEQNLNHDAMYWYRQDPGQGLRLIYYSQIVNDFQKGDIAEGYSVSREKKESFPLTVTSAQKNPTAFYLCASSITPTGYNEQFFGPGTRLTVL.

Only a few counts were recorded for this clone. This chain joins TRBV7-9 and TRBJ1-1, with D perhaps matching TRBD1 (6 bases). The V gene lost 5 bases and the J gene lost 5 bases, with 18 bases spanning the gap. CDR1 is SEHNR and CDR2 is FQNEAQ in the germline V gene (reference sequence). The CDR3 is made up of 15 amino acids. CDR3 residues: CASSLPTGSGTEAFF. CDR3 nucleotides: TGTGCCAGCAGCCTCCCAACAGGGAGTGGGACTGAAGCTTTCTTT.

The chain links TRBV6-5 to TRBJ1-1, with a tentative D call TRBD1 (6 bases). Germline lookup yields CDR1 MNHEY and CDR2 SVGAGI. V was clipped by 4 bases and J by 2 bases, with 11 bases between them. The CDR3 extends over 14 amino acids. The CDR3 spells CASSSRRGNTEAFF. For the CDR3, the DNA is TGTGCCAGCAGTTCCCGCAGGGGCAACACTGAAGCTTTCTTT.

This clone was detected a few times. The chain uses TRBV28 and TRBJ1-1, with no clear D. V lost 7 bases to trimming and J lost 11 bases, with 17 bases between them. Germline-derived CDR1 and CDR2 are MDHEN and SYDVKM. This CDR3 spans 12 amino acids. CDR3: CASTPTGALAFF. The CDR3 DNA reads as TGTGCCAGCACTCCAACGGGAGCGTTGGCTTTCTTT.

The chain carries TRBV28 and TRBJ1-2; no firm D call. The CDR3 totals 13 residues. V lost 7 bases and J 8 bases, leaving 17 bases between the germline ends. Germline-derived CDR1 and CDR2 are MDHEN and SYDVKM. The CDR3 region has the DNA TGTGCCAGCACCCTCGGGAGTTCTCGCGGCTACACCTTC. This sequence encodes CASTLGSSRGYTF.

This clone has a handful of counts. The chain uses TRBV29-1 and TRBJ2-3, with TRBD1 matching over 8 bases. The CDR3 is 14 amino acids. V gave up 6 bases and J gave up 1 base; unmatched junction bases: 6. Germline-derived CDR1 and CDR2 are SQVTM and ANQGSEA. The CDR3 DNA reads TGCAGCGTAAAACAGGGGGTGGGCACAGATACGCAGTATTTT. Translated: CSVKQGVGTDTQYF.

The table lists this clone with a count of one. The CDR3 nucleotides read TGTGCCAGCTCACCAAGCCAGACTAACTTTTACAATGAGCAGTTCTTC. Amino acid sequence: CASSPSQTNFYNEQFF. V and J are TRBV18 and TRBJ2-1; TRBD2 is a possible D gene (5 bases). The germline gives CDR1 KGHSH, CDR2 LQKENI. Trimming cost V 2 bases and J 4 bases, with 15 bases left between them. The CDR3 is made up of 16 amino acids.

This clone has just a few counts. The chain combines TRBV25-1 with TRBJ2-1, with TRBD1 as a possible D gene (6 bases). Germline lookup yields CDR1 MGHDK and CDR2 SYGVNS. This CDR3 contains 16 residues. Trimming cost V 5 bases and J 0 bases, with 14 bases left between them. DNA for the CDR3: TGTGCCAGCAGTTCGCCAGGGGCACGCTCCTACAATGAGCAGTTCTTC. Protein sequence: CASSSPGARSYNEQFF.

The rearrangement uses TRBV5-1 and TRBJ2-2; TRBD2 matches at 8 bases. The CDR3 runs 15 residues. V was pared by 7 bases and J by 2 bases, with 7 bases of the junction left unmatched. Per the germline V gene, CDR1 is SGHRS and CDR2 is YFSETQ. CDR3 sequence reads: CASSRGGGNTGELFF. CDR3 coding DNA: TGCGCCAGCTCCCGGGGGGGCGGAAACACCGGGGAGCTGTTTTTT. The entire variable domain, with the rest obtained from reference TRBV5-1 and TRBJ2-2, is as follows: KAGVTQTPRYLIKTRGQQVTLSCSPISGHRSVSWYQQTPGQGLQFLFEYFSETQRNKGNFPGRFSGRQFSNSRSEMNVSTLELGDSALYLCASSRGGGNTGELFFGEGSRLTVL.

The chain joins TRBV19 to TRBJ1-1; unclear D gene. The CDR3 length is 15 residues. The V gene's germline CDR1 is LNHDA and CDR2 SQIVND (reference sequence). Trimming left V 4 bases short and J 3 bases short, with 15 bases between. CDR3 in DNA: TGTGCCAGTAGTAGACTGGGGAGCGGGGACACTGAAGCTTTCTTT. Translating it yields CASSRLGSGDTEAFF.

The V gene is TRBV10-3, the J gene TRBJ2-7, with TRBD1 as a possible D gene (6 bases). Trimming removed 11 bases from V and 4 bases from J, with 12 bases in between. CDR1 is ENHRY and CDR2 is SYGVKD in the germline V gene. The length of the CDR3 is 11 residues. CDR3 nucleotides: TGTGCCGTCCTACAGGGTTACGAGCAGTACTTC. This encodes CAVLQGYEQYF.

In regard to this clone: The same CDR3 can be traced to other DNA sequences in this sample. The gene calls are TRBV2 and TRBJ1-6, with TRBD1 identical over 8 bases. The CDR3 runs 14 residues. Germline V lookup: CDR1 SNHLY, CDR2 FYNNEI. The J segment lost 7 bases and the V segment lost 1 base, leaving 0 bases of the junction unmatched. This chain's CDR3 is CASSEGTGNSPLHF. The CDR3 DNA is TGTGCCAGCAGTGAAGGGACAGGGAATTCACCCCTCCACTTT.

The chain is built from TRBV15 and TRBJ2-1, with D unclear. Germline V gene lookup returns CDR1 LNHNV and CDR2 YYDKDF (reference sequence). CDR3 length: 16 amino acids. V shed 0 bases and J shed 0 bases, with 9 bases lying between them. The CDR3 region is CATSRDTKSSYNEQFF. CDR3 sequence (DNA): TGTGCCACCAGCAGAGACACAAAAAGCTCCTACAATGAGCAGTTCTTC.

The V and J genes are TRBV5-1 and TRBJ2-3; D uncertain. CDR1 and CDR2 (germline): SGHRS, YFSETQ. V lost 4 bases and J lost 0, with 6 bases in between. The CDR3 sequence is 13 residues long. As DNA, the CDR3 is TGCGCCAGCAGCGATCGGAGCACAGATACGCAGTATTTT. Protein sequence: CASSDRSTDTQYF.

The V call is TRBV7-2, the J call TRBJ1-6, with D possibly TRBD1 on 5 matching bases. Trimming shortened V by 8 bases and J by 13 bases, and 12 bases separated the two germline ends. The CDR3 consists of 11 residues. Germline V gene lookup returns CDR1 SGHTA and CDR2 FQGNSA. The CDR3 spells CASSFGGPLHF. The CDR3 DNA sequence: TGTGCCAGCTCCTTTGGGGGGCCCCTCCACTTT.

This chain uses TRBV28 with TRBJ1-5, with a tentative D call TRBD1 (5 bases). The CDR3 length is 15 residues. Germline V lookup: CDR1 MDHEN, CDR2 SYDVKM. Trimming removed 5 bases from V and 5 bases from J, with 16 bases in between. The CDR3 coding sequence is TGTGCCAGCAGTACCCAGAGTTGGGGGGATCAGCCCCAGCATTTT. Translation gives CASSTQSWGDQPQHF.

The V call is TRBV4-3, the J call TRBJ1-2; D remains unclear. This CDR3 has 15 residues. From germline, CDR1 is LGHNA and CDR2 YSLEER. V lost 0 bases and J lost 4, with 12 bases in between. The CDR3 region has the DNA TGCGCCAGCAGCCAAGAAAGCAGGTTCAGCTATGGCTACACCTTC. Protein sequence: CASSQESRFSYGYTF.

The rearrangement uses TRBV9 and TRBJ2-2; D may be TRBD2 (7 bases). Trimming pared 4 bases from V and 0 bases from J, leaving 10 bases between. The CDR3 length is 15 residues. From germline, CDR1 is SGDLS and CDR2 YYNGEE. CDR3 protein: CASSREGANTGELFF. Here the CDR3 DNA reads TGTGCCAGCAGCAGGGAGGGGGCGAACACCGGGGAGCTGTTTTTT.

This clone was counted only a few times. This chain joins TRBV9 and TRBJ2-1; TRBD2 aligns across 16 bases. Germline trimming cut 3 bases from V and 8 bases from J; bases unmatched to any gene: 8. Germline V lookup: CDR1 SGDLS, CDR2 YYNGEE. The CDR3 length is 17 residues. The CDR3 bases are TGTGCCAGCAGCGCGGGGACTAGCGGGGGGGCGTCTGATGAGCAGTTCTTC. This encodes CASSAGTSGGASDEQFF.

This clone has just one count. This chain connects TRBV5-6 to TRBJ1-2; the D gene is possibly TRBD1 (6 bases). Trimming stripped 3 bases from V and 2 bases from J, with 14 bases between. This CDR3 region has 15 residues. The germline V gene has CDR1 SGHDT and CDR2 YYEEEE. The CDR3 is CASSYLQGPNYGYTF. For the CDR3, the DNA is TGTGCCAGCAGCTACCTACAGGGCCCGAACTATGGCTACACCTTC.

V gene TRBV29-1 combines with J gene TRBJ1-2; TRBD1 is a possible D gene (5 bases). The germline CDR1 and CDR2 sequences are SQVTM and ANQGSEA. The CDR3 has 14 amino acids. Trimming pared 4 bases from V and 0 bases from J, leaving 12 bases between. The CDR3 spells CSVVQGPANYGYTF. DNA for the CDR3: TGCAGCGTTGTCCAGGGCCCCGCTAACTATGGCTACACCTTC.